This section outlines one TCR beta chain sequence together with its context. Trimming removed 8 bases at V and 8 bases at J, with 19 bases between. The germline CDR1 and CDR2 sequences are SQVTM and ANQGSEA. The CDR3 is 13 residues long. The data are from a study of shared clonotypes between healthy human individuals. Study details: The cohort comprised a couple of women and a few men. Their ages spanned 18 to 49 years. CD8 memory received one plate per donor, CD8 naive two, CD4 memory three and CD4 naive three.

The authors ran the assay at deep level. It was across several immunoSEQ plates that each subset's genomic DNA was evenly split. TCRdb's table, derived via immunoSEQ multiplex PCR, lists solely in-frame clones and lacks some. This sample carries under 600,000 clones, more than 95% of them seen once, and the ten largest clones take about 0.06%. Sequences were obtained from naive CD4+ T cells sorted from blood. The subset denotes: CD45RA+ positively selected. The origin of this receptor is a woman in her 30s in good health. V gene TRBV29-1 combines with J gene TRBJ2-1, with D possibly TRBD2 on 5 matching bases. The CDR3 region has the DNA TGCAGCAAAAAAAAGAGGGATCCTCATGAGCAGTTCTTC. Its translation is CSKKKRDPHEQFF.